These 15 T cell receptor beta chains were all obtained from the same sample, sequenced in a study of T cells in Graves' hyperthyroidism and ophthalmopathy. Amplified regions were TCR beta CDR3 sequences from RNA transcripts. The HTBI primer set was used in a first-round RT-PCR of the TCR CDR3. MiXCR was run by TCRdb on the multiplex PCR reads, yielding one entry per CDR3 protein. The sample consists of hundreds of thousands of distinct CDR3 sequences, about 25% of them appearing once. Input material: blood. These receptors came from a man in his forties or fifties with Graves' hyperthyroidism.

The chain employs TRBV11-3 and TRBJ2-2; the D gene is possibly TRBD2 (5 bases). Germline V CDR1 and CDR2: SGHNT, YENEEA. The CDR3 sequence is 14 residues long. Trimming removed 5 bases from V and 5 bases from J, with 12 bases in between. CDR3 amino acids: CASSPLWRTGELFF. CDR3 in DNA: TGTGCCAGCAGCCCACTTTGGAGGACCGGGGAGCTGTTTTTT.

This clonotype was recorded many times. V usage is TRBV5-5 and J usage is TRBJ2-1; D is possibly TRBD1 (6 bases). The V and J ends lost 0 bases and 7 bases respectively, with 14 bases between them. CDR3 length: 15 residues. Germline CDR1 reads SGHKS; CDR2 reads YYEKEE (reference sequence). The CDR3 DNA reads TGTGCCAGCAGCTTGGTTCCAGGGGCGTCAAATGAGCAGTTCTTC. Translation: CASSLVPGASNEQFF.

V usage is TRBV28 and J usage is TRBJ2-3; 10 bases are shared with TRBD2. V shed 2 bases and J 4 bases; nucleotides not matched to a gene: 3. The CDR3 runs 15 residues. Germline CDR1 reads MDHEN; CDR2 reads SYDVKM. In DNA form, the CDR3 reads TGTGCCAGCAGTTTACTAGCGGGAGTCCCAGATACGCAGTATTTT. Translating it yields CASSLLAGVPDTQYF.

This clonotype has only a few counts. The V gene is TRBV2, the J gene TRBJ2-1, with TRBD2 as a possible D gene (5 bases). From germline, CDR1 is SNHLY and CDR2 FYNNEI. The CDR3 contains 13 residues. The V gene lost 0 bases and the J gene lost 13 bases, with 13 bases spanning the gap. The DNA for the CDR3 is TGTGCCAGCAGTGAAGCGGCGGGCAACCCCCAGTTCTTC. Translating gives CASSEAAGNPQFF.

The table lists this clonotype with a count of one. The chain combines TRBV7-3 with TRBJ2-2; possible D gene TRBD2, 6 bases. Germline-derived CDR1 and CDR2 are SGHTA and FQGTGA. The CDR3 length is 15 residues. V gave up 5 bases and J gave up 2 bases, with 12 bases separating them. CDR3 residues: CASSVSGTNTGELFF. Here the CDR3 DNA reads TGTGCCAGCAGCGTATCCGGGACTAACACCGGGGAGCTGTTTTTT.

This clonotype appeared many times. This chain links TRBV11-2 with TRBJ1-1; tentatively, D is TRBD1 (6 bases). V lost 4 bases, J lost 3 bases, and 12 bases lay in between. CDR1 is SGHAT and CDR2 is FQNNGV in the germline V gene. The CDR3 consists of 14 residues. The CDR3 DNA follows: TGTGCCAGCAGCTCATCAGGGGAGGACACTGAAGCTTTCTTT. Translation: CASSSSGEDTEAFF.

The V and J genes are TRBV19 and TRBJ2-1; 10 nucleotides align to TRBD2. The J segment lost 4 bases and the V segment lost 0 bases, leaving 6 bases of the junction unmatched. Per germline, CDR1 LNHDA and CDR2 SQIVND (reference sequence). This CDR3 has 17 residues. The CDR3 region has the DNA TGTGCCAGTAGTATAGACTCGCCGGGACTAGCGTACAATGAGCAGTTCTTC. It specifies CASSIDSPGLAYNEQFF.

This clonotype was recorded many times. The chain is built from TRBV11-2 and TRBJ2-3; D is uncertain. CDR3 length: 12 amino acids. Germline CDR1 and CDR2: SGHAT and FQNNGV. V lost 3 bases and J lost 4, with 5 bases in between. CDR3 sequence reads: CASSFAPDTQYF. The CDR3 bases are TGTGCCAGCAGCTTTGCACCAGATACGCAGTATTTT. The variable domain in full, completed from reference TRBV11-2 and TRBJ2-3, reads EAGVAQSPRYKIIEKRQSVAFWCNPISGHATLYWYQQILGQGPKLLIQFQNNGVVDDSQLPKDRFSAERLKGVDSTLKIQPAKLEDSAVYLCASSFAPDTQYFGPGTRLTVL.

This clonotype was recorded a few times. The V call is TRBV7-9, the J call TRBJ1-1; no firm D call. Germline V gene sequence: CDR1 SEHNR, CDR2 FQNEAQ (reference sequence). The CDR3 spans 16 residues. The V end lost 6 bases, the J end lost 1 base, and 18 bases lay between the germline ends. The CDR3 protein is CASSPYLRRANTEAFF. CDR3 nucleotides: TGTGCCAGCAGTCCCTACCTCAGGAGGGCGAACACTGAAGCTTTCTTT.

V usage is TRBV20-1 and J usage is TRBJ1-5; 8 bases are shared with TRBD1. The trim removed 2 bases at V and 4 bases at J, leaving 10 bases unmatched. This CDR3 has 16 residues. Germline-derived CDR1 and CDR2 are DFQATT and SNEGSKA (reference sequence). The CDR3 loop is CSARPITGGNNQPQHF. Written as DNA, the CDR3 is TGCAGTGCTAGACCTATTACAGGGGGAAATAATCAGCCCCAGCATTTT.

The rearrangement uses TRBV24-1 and TRBJ2-7; D may match TRBD1 or TRBD2 (5 bases each). V lost 0 bases to trimming and J lost 2 bases, with 25 bases between them. Germline V gives CDR1 KGHDR, CDR2 SFDVKD. The CDR3 sequence is 20 residues long. CDR3 sequence reads: CATSDLPGTGPQGNPYEQYF. For the CDR3, the DNA is TGTGCCACCAGTGATTTGCCAGGAACGGGACCCCAAGGCAACCCCTACGAGCAGTACTTC.

This clonotype has a handful of counts. CDR3 sequence reads: CASSPGLAGRNYEQYF. The CDR3 coding sequence is TGTGCCAGCAGTCCGGGACTAGCGGGAAGAAATTACGAGCAGTACTTC. The chain has TRBV6-1 and TRBJ2-7; 13 nucleotides align to TRBD2. V lost 5 bases and J lost 4; bases outside the gene matches: 8. CDR3 size: 16 residues. From germline, CDR1 is MNHNS and CDR2 SASEGT.

The chain uses TRBV3-1 and TRBJ2-2, with D hard to call. CDR1 and CDR2 from the germline V gene are LGHDT and YNNKEL (reference sequence). Trimming stripped 0 bases from V and 0 bases from J, with 5 bases between. The CDR3 runs to 15 residues. The CDR3 DNA is TGTGCCAGCAGCCAAGACCACACGAACACCGGGGAGCTGTTTTTT. This gives the protein CASSQDHTNTGELFF.

This clonotype was seen more than once but under ten times. The chain is built from TRBV6-2 or TRBV6-3 and TRBJ2-1; D call uncertain. Trimming took off 0 bases at V and 7 bases at J, with 16 bases between the two ends. CDR3 length: 16 residues. Germline CDR1 and CDR2: MNHEY and SVGEGT. In DNA, the CDR3 is TGTGCCAGCAGTTACTCGGTTGGGCTAGTGGGGAATGAGCAGTTCTTC. Protein: CASSYSVGLVGNEQFF.

This chain links TRBV5-1 with TRBJ2-1, with a tentative D call TRBD1 (5 bases). CDR1 is SGHRS, CDR2 YFSETQ, per germline. V dropped 0 bases and J dropped 0 bases, with 10 bases sitting between them. This CDR3 has 16 residues. In DNA, the CDR3 is TGCGCCAGCAGCTTGGTTGGGGCCCACTCCTACAATGAGCAGTTCTTC. It is translated as CASSLVGAHSYNEQFF.